Below are 22 T cell receptor beta chains sequenced from a single sample in a study of cytomegalovirus exposure and HLA in healthy donors. Amplification used 60 Vbeta primers and 13 Jbeta primers. TCRdb's table, derived via immunoSEQ multiplex PCR, lists solely in-frame clones and lacks some. In the table there are under 300,000 clones, about 75% of which are singletons. Input material: PBMCs. Receptors originate from a female donor in good health and CMV-seronegative.

This chain connects TRBV19 to TRBJ1-1; TRBD1 aligns across 11 bases. Germline V gives CDR1 LNHDA, CDR2 SQIVND (reference sequence). This CDR3 has 12 residues. The V and J ends lost 8 bases and 10 bases, in that order; junction bases with no gene match: 6. CDR3 bases: TGTGCCAGTGTACGGGACAGGGGGATAGCTTTCTTT. Protein product: CASVRDRGIAFF.

This clone was counted a few times. The CDR3 protein is CASSWDRGTDTQYF. In DNA, the CDR3 is TGCGCCAGCAGCTGGGACAGGGGAACAGATACGCAGTATTTT. V usage is TRBV5-1 and J usage is TRBJ2-3, with 10 bases lining up with TRBD1. The germline V gene encodes CDR1 SGHRS and CDR2 YFSETQ. The CDR3 loop spans 14 amino acids. J lost 3 bases, V lost 3 bases, and 1 base had no gene match.

The chain couples TRBV15 to TRBJ2-3; 9 positions match TRBD2. V lost 5 bases and J lost 0; bases outside the gene matches: 9. There are 17 residues in the CDR3. The germline V gene encodes CDR1 LNHNV and CDR2 YYDKDF (reference sequence). In nucleotides, the CDR3 is TGTGCCACCAGCGGAAATCTCGGGACTAGCAGCACAGATACGCAGTATTTT. It yields the protein CATSGNLGTSSTDTQYF.

This chain's CDR3 is CASSLEASGQETQYF. In nucleotides, the CDR3 is TGCGCCAGCAGCTTGGAGGCTAGCGGGCAAGAGACCCAGTACTTC. The rearrangement links TRBV5-1 to TRBJ2-5; 8 bases align to TRBD2. This CDR3 is 15 amino acids long. Losses at the gene ends were 0 bases for V and 2 bases for J; bases not matched to a gene: 3. Germline values: CDR1 SGHRS, CDR2 YFSETQ.

The V and J genes are TRBV2 and TRBJ1-1, with 11 bases matching TRBD1. V lost 4 bases, J lost 5 bases, and 6 bases stayed unmatched. The CDR3 is 15 amino acids. Per germline, CDR1 SNHLY and CDR2 FYNNEI. The CDR3 here is CASSAGTGGRTEAFF. CDR3 nucleotides: TGTGCCAGCAGTGCGGGGACAGGGGGACGAACTGAAGCTTTCTTT.

The chain joins TRBV10-1 to TRBJ2-3, with 9 bases aligning to TRBD2. The J segment lost 2 bases and the V segment lost 4 bases, leaving 1 base of the junction unmatched. The CDR3 contains 14 residues. Germline CDR1 is WNHNN and CDR2 is SYGVQD (reference sequence). CDR3 residues: CASSASGITDTQYF. DNA for the CDR3: TGCGCCAGCAGTGCTAGCGGGATCACAGATACGCAGTATTTT.

The chain couples TRBV7-9 to TRBJ1-1; 8 nucleotides match TRBD1. The CDR3 consists of 14 residues. V shed 6 bases and J 2 bases; nucleotides not matched to a gene: 5. CDR1 SEHNR and CDR2 FQNEAQ come from the germline V gene (reference sequence). The CDR3 DNA is TGTGCCAGCAGGGCGGACAGGGCAAACACTGAAGCTTTCTTT. Its translation is CASRADRANTEAFF. Full variable domain (rest looked up from reference TRBV7-9 and TRBJ1-1): DTGVSQNPRHKITKRGQNVTFRCDPISEHNRLYWYRQTLGQGPEFLTYFQNEAQLEKSRLLSDRFSAERPKGSFSTLEIQRTEQGDSAMYLCASRADRANTEAFFGQGTRLTVV.

This clone turned up a few times. V and J are TRBV10-2 and TRBJ1-5, with 9 nucleotides matching TRBD1. The germline V gene has CDR1 WSHSY and CDR2 SAAADI. V lost 4 bases and J lost 6; bases outside the gene matches: 10. The CDR3 totals 16 residues. The CDR3 DNA is TGCGCCAGCAGTGCGAAAGACAGGGGGGAACCTCAGCCCCAGCATTTT. It specifies CASSAKDRGEPQPQHF.

The chain links TRBV7-6 to TRBJ2-5; tentative D call: TRBD2 (5 bases). Trimming removed 5 bases from V and 11 bases from J, with 18 bases in between. The CDR3 has 13 residues. Germline CDR1 reads SGHVS; CDR2 reads FNYEAQ. The CDR3 sequence: CASSHLASQEQYF. The CDR3 nucleotides are TGTGCCAGCAGCCACTTAGCGTCTCAGGAGCAGTACTTC.

The rearrangement uses TRBV7-2 and TRBJ2-5; the match to TRBD2 covers 8 bases. Germline lookup yields CDR1 SGHTA and CDR2 FQGNSA. V lost 4 bases to trimming and J lost 5 bases; unmatched junction nucleotides: 9. The CDR3 extends over 15 amino acids. The CDR3: CASSSILAARETQYF. The CDR3 DNA is TGTGCCAGCAGCTCCATACTAGCGGCAAGGGAGACCCAGTACTTC.

V is TRBV7-2 and J is TRBJ1-3; D is unresolved. Germline CDR1 is SGHTA and CDR2 is FQGNSA. CDR3 length equals 15 residues. Trimming removed 1 base from V and 4 bases from J, with 11 bases in between. CDR3 residues: CASSLGGHSGNTIYF. For the CDR3, the DNA is TGTGCCAGCAGCTTAGGAGGGCACTCCGGAAACACCATATATTTT.

The chain recombines TRBV28 with TRBJ1-1; D ambiguous. The germline V gene encodes CDR1 MDHEN and CDR2 SYDVKM. This CDR3 has 13 residues. Trimming pared 1 base from V and 1 base from J, leaving 4 bases between. CDR3 sequence: CASSLSENTEAFF. The CDR3, as DNA: TGTGCCAGCAGTTTATCAGAGAACACTGAAGCTTTCTTT. The full variable domain, in which reference TRBV28 and TRBJ1-1 provide the parts outside the CDR3, is DVKVTQSSRYLVKRTGEKVFLECVQDMDHENMFWYRQDPGLGLRLIYFSYDVKMKEKGDIPEGYSVSREKKERFSLILESASTNQTSMYLCASSLSENTEAFFGQGTRLTVV.

The rearrangement joins TRBV5-1 to TRBJ2-1, with 11 bases identical to TRBD2. In germline, CDR1 is SGHRS, CDR2 YFSETQ. J gave up 4 bases and V 2 bases, and 2 bases lay outside the gene matches. The CDR3 sequence is 15 residues long. CDR3 nucleotide sequence: TGCGCCAGCAGCTTCCGACTAGCGGGATACAATGAGCAGTTCTTC. It is translated as CASSFRLAGYNEQFF. Looking up the rest from reference TRBV5-1 and TRBJ2-1 gives the full variable domain: KAGVTQTPRYLIKTRGQQVTLSCSPISGHRSVSWYQQTPGQGLQFLFEYFSETQRNKGNFPGRFSGRQFSNSRSEMNVSTLELGDSALYLCASSFRLAGYNEQFFGPGTRLTVL.

The chain combines TRBV15 with TRBJ1-1, with D hard to call. Per germline, CDR1 LNHNV and CDR2 YYDKDF (reference sequence). This CDR3 spans 18 amino acids. V lost 0 bases, J lost 6 bases, and 23 bases lay in between. In DNA form, the CDR3 reads TGTGCCACCAGCAGAGATTATTACCGAGAGGGAAAGAGCCCTGAAGCTTTCTTT. This sequence encodes CATSRDYYREGKSPEAFF.

Points on this clone: This same CDR3 is encoded by further DNA sequences in the sample. This chain connects TRBV18 to TRBJ1-1; D remains ambiguous. Germline values: CDR1 KGHSH, CDR2 LQKENI. CDR3 length equals 14 residues. The germline V and J ends were trimmed by 2 bases and 1 base, with 8 bases remaining between them. CDR3 sequence (DNA): TGTGCCAGCTCACCAGTCGGCGGGAACACTGAAGCTTTCTTT. This sequence encodes CASSPVGGNTEAFF. Complete variable domain (other parts from reference TRBV18 and TRBJ1-1): NAGVMQNPRHLVRRRGQEARLRCSPMKGHSHVYWYRQLPEEGLKFMVYLQKENIIDESGMPKERFSAEFPKEGPSILRIQQVVRGDSAAYFCASSPVGGNTEAFFGQGTRLTVV.

The CDR3 DNA follows: TGTGCCACCCATGGACTAGCGGGAGGGCCGGGAGCTACGCAGTATTTT. It translates to CATHGLAGGPGATQYF. This chain joins TRBV11-2 and TRBJ2-3; TRBD2 aligns across 15 bases. The V gene's germline CDR1 is SGHAT and CDR2 FQNNGV. The ends lost 10 bases at V and 8 bases at J; junction bases unmatched: 13. The CDR3 loop spans 16 amino acids. Variable domain in full (rest from reference TRBV11-2 and TRBJ2-3): EAGVAQSPRYKIIEKRQSVAFWCNPISGHATLYWYQQILGQGPKLLIQFQNNGVVDDSQLPKDRFSAERLKGVDSTLKIQPAKLEDSAVYLCATHGLAGGPGATQYFGPGTRLTVL.

The rearrangement joins TRBV27 to TRBJ2-7, with 8 bases fitting TRBD1. The CDR3 is 14 residues long. The germline CDR1 and CDR2 sequences are MNHEY and SMNVEV (reference sequence). V shed 7 bases and J 7 bases; nucleotides not matched to a gene: 12. For the CDR3, the DNA is TGTGCCAGCACCTCAGGGGGCCCTGGGCGAGAGCAGTACTTC. Amino acid sequence: CASTSGGPGREQYF.

The rearrangement joins TRBV5-1 to TRBJ2-7, with TRBD2 as a possible D gene (5 bases). CDR3 length equals 16 residues. The V gene lost 2 bases and the J gene lost 4 bases, with 19 bases spanning the gap. Germline CDR1 SGHRS, CDR2 YFSETQ. This CDR3 reads CASSLPLAQPGYEQYF. The CDR3 DNA sequence: TGCGCCAGCAGCTTACCCCTAGCCCAGCCGGGTTACGAGCAGTACTTC.

This clone was detected a few times. The rearrangement uses TRBV4-1 and TRBJ1-2, with TRBD1 identical over 7 bases. CDR1 MGHRA and CDR2 YSYEKL come from the germline V gene. Trimming took 1 base from V and 4 from J; bases not matched to a gene: 3. The CDR3 is 14 amino acids. CDR3 residues: CASSQAGGTYGYTF. DNA of the CDR3: TGCGCCAGCAGCCAAGCAGGGGGGACCTATGGCTACACCTTC.

The chain carries TRBV5-1 and TRBJ2-5, with 11 bases matching TRBD2. The end of the DNA is better explained by TRBJ2-7, so the J call may be wrong. The CDR3 has 17 amino acids. Germline V lookup: CDR1 SGHRS, CDR2 YFSETQ. Here the CDR3 reads CASSRNKLAGDSYEQYF. The CDR3 nucleotides read TGCGCCAGCAGCCGAAACAAACTAGCGGGAGATTCCTACGAGCAGTACTTC.

The gene calls are TRBV6-5 and TRBJ2-7; 8 positions agree with TRBD1. Germline-derived CDR1 and CDR2 are MNHEY and SVGAGI. The V segment lost 0 bases and the J segment 6 bases; nucleotides outside the gene matches: 7. The CDR3 extends over 15 amino acids. As DNA, the CDR3 is TGTGCCAGCAGTTACTCAAGTCAGGGGGCGTCCGAGCAGTACTTC. Protein sequence: CASSYSSQGASEQYF.

This chain connects TRBV13 to TRBJ2-1; D uncertain. The ends were cut back, 5 bases at V and 8 bases at J, with 10 bases in the middle. This CDR3 contains 12 residues. Germline V gives CDR1 PRHDT, CDR2 FYEKMQ (reference sequence). The CDR3 DNA follows: TGTGCCAGCAGCATCCTTAGAGATGAGCAGTTCTTC. Its protein is CASSILRDEQFF.